The 2 T cell receptor beta chains given below trace back to one sample, sequenced in a study of cytomegalovirus exposure and HLA in healthy donors. The study ran its PCR with 60 Vbeta and 13 Jbeta primers. TCRdb keeps only in-frame clones here, not all; method: immunoSEQ multiplex PCR. The sample records some 180,000 clones, more than 60% being singletons. Sequencing was carried out using PBMCs. The receptor set was obtained from an older woman in good health and CMV-seropositive.

The chain combines TRBV28 with TRBJ1-2; no firm D call. In germline, CDR1 is MDHEN, CDR2 SYDVKM. The germline V and J ends were trimmed by 3 bases and 3 bases, with 8 bases remaining between them. The CDR3 spans 13 residues. The CDR3: CASSFGQDYGYTF. DNA of the CDR3: TGTGCCAGCAGTTTCGGTCAGGACTATGGCTACACCTTC.

The chain recombines TRBV5-4 with TRBJ2-5; tentatively, D is TRBD2 (5 bases). Judging by the DNA end, TRBJ2-7 fits better; the J call may be wrong. Germline assignment: CDR1 SGHNT and CDR2 YYREEE (reference sequence). The CDR3 covers 13 residues. In DNA, the CDR3 is TGTGCCAGCAGCTTAGGCGGGCGGGACGAGCAGTACTTC. Its protein product is CASSLGGRDEQYF.